These 21 T cell receptor beta chains were all obtained from the same sample, sequenced in a study of cytomegalovirus exposure and HLA in healthy donors (dated by TCRdb to between 2016 and 2019). Libraries were constructed by the immunoSEQ multiplex PCR assay. For the multiplex PCR, a mixture combining 60 forward primers for TCR Vbeta segments and 13 reverse primers for TCR Jbeta segments was used. Drawn from immuneACCESS, this table holds only the in-frame rearrangements with V and J called that TCRdb kept. Clones are partly lost; checked studies trace under half to an unresolved V gene and leave the rest unexplained. The sample table holds approximately 160,000 clones, of which approximately 80% were seen once. 4.8% of the sample belongs to the ten largest clones. Sequencing input: PBMCs. These receptors all come from a man aged 18 to 29 in good health and CMV-seronegative.

In its sample, this clone was seen once. The chain recombines TRBV28 with TRBJ2-1, with TRBD2 matching over 7 bases. The length of the CDR3 is 15 residues. V shed 7 bases, J shed 7 bases, and the junction held 13 bases outside the gene matches. Germline values: CDR1 MDHEN, CDR2 SYDVKM. Here the CDR3 DNA reads TGTGCCAGCACCCTTCTTTCGGGAGGAAATAATGAGCAGTTCTTC. Encoded protein: CASTLLSGGNNEQFF.

The V and J genes are TRBV9 and TRBJ2-5; 10 positions match TRBD2. Germline assignment: CDR1 SGDLS and CDR2 YYNGEE. The CDR3 contains 15 residues. J lost 4 bases, V lost 3 bases, and 6 bases had no gene match. The CDR3 DNA is TGTGCCAGCAGCGCAAGCGGGAGGGTGGCAGAGACCCAGTACTTC. The encoded protein is CASSASGRVAETQYF. The complete variable domain, with remaining parts taken from reference TRBV9 and TRBJ2-5, reads DSGVTQTPKHLITATGQRVTLRCSPRSGDLSVYWYQQSLDQGLQFLIQYYNGEERAKGNILERFSAQQFPDLHSELNLSSLELGDSALYFCASSASGRVAETQYFGPGTRLLVL.

The V call is TRBV6-5, the J call TRBJ2-4; 8 nucleotides line up with TRBD1. The CDR3 sequence is 15 residues long. Germline assignment: CDR1 MNHEY and CDR2 SVGAGI. The junction had 5 bases not matched to a gene; V was cut back by 6 bases and J by 1 base. CDR3: CASSKDRVAKNIQYF. In DNA, the CDR3 is TGTGCCAGCAGCAAGGACAGGGTCGCCAAAAACATTCAGTACTTC.

The sample holds one count of this clone. The chain joins TRBV7-9 to TRBJ2-3; 11 bases fit TRBD2. The V and J ends lost 4 bases and 13 bases, in that order; junction bases with no gene match: 7. The germline V gene has CDR1 SEHNR and CDR2 FQNEAQ (reference sequence). This CDR3 comprises 13 residues. The CDR3 is CASSWPGLAEEYF. Here the CDR3 DNA reads TGTGCCAGCAGCTGGCCGGGACTAGCGGAGGAGTATTTT.

In its sample, this clone is medium-sized (0.01 to 0.1%). The chain carries TRBV5-6 and TRBJ2-1, with 10 bases fitting TRBD2. Trimming at V came to 7 bases and at J to 4 bases, leaving 5 bases not matched to a gene. CDR3 length: 14 amino acids. Germline values: CDR1 SGHDT, CDR2 YYEEEE. As DNA, the CDR3 is TGTGCCAGCGAAACTAGCGGGATTTACAATGAGCAGTTCTTC. It specifies CASETSGIYNEQFF.

V gene TRBV4-1 combines with J gene TRBJ2-7; 8 nucleotides line up with TRBD1. Germline CDR1 is MGHRA and CDR2 is YSYEKL. J gave up 3 bases and V 3 bases, and 4 bases lay outside the gene matches. There are 14 residues in the CDR3. This chain's CDR3 is CASSQDRAGYEQYF. For the CDR3, the DNA is TGCGCCAGCAGCCAGGACAGGGCGGGCTACGAGCAGTACTTC.

The V gene is TRBV19, the J gene TRBJ2-3, with 8 bases matching TRBD2. V dropped 7 bases and J dropped 5; count of bases not matched to a gene: 8. The CDR3 spans 14 residues. In germline, CDR1 is LNHDA, CDR2 SQIVND (reference sequence). CDR3 region: CASTERERGDTQYF. For the CDR3, the DNA is TGTGCCAGTACTGAGCGGGAGAGGGGAGATACGCAGTATTTT.

The chain employs TRBV5-4 and TRBJ1-1; unclear D gene. V was trimmed by 0 bases and J by 1 base, leaving 4 bases between them. There are 13 residues in the CDR3. Germline CDR1 and CDR2: SGHNT and YYREEE (reference sequence). The CDR3 region has the DNA TGTGCCAGCAGCTTGGTTCGGAACACTGAAGCTTTCTTT. Encoded protein: CASSLVRNTEAFF.

V usage is TRBV2 and J usage is TRBJ1-6; D is perhaps TRBD1 (6 bases). The V and J ends lost 6 bases and 9 bases respectively, with 15 bases between them. The CDR3 contains 14 residues. Germline V gene sequence: CDR1 SNHLY, CDR2 FYNNEI. DNA for the CDR3: TGTGCCAGCAGACAGGGTTTGGGCGGTTCACCCCTCCACTTT. This codes for CASRQGLGGSPLHF.

The CDR3 reads CSVRGKETQYF. The CDR3 DNA is TGCAGCGTTCGGGGTAAAGAGACCCAGTACTTC. The chain has TRBV29-1 and TRBJ2-5; tentatively, D is TRBD2 (5 bases). The CDR3 totals 11 residues. Trimming took 5 bases from V and 3 from J, leaving 7 bases between them. CDR1 SQVTM and CDR2 ANQGSEA come from the germline V gene.

The chain carries TRBV28 and TRBJ2-7; TRBD2 aligns across 12 bases. The CDR3 consists of 15 residues. With 4 bases clipped from V and 3 bases from J, the junction kept 4 bases outside the gene matches. Germline V gene sequence: CDR1 MDHEN, CDR2 SYDVKM. For the CDR3, the DNA is TGTGCCAGCAGTTCTCGACTAGCGGGAGACTACGAGCAGTACTTC. Translation: CASSSRLAGDYEQYF.

The rearrangement joins TRBV28 to TRBJ2-7; 8 bases are shared with TRBD1. V was clipped by 3 bases and J by 4 bases; unmatched bases: 5. CDR1 is MDHEN and CDR2 is SYDVKM in the germline V gene. This CDR3 is built from 14 residues. The CDR3 region has the DNA TGTGCCAGCAGTTTGGACAGGGCGGCGTACGAGCAGTACTTC. Translated: CASSLDRAAYEQYF.

This clone has a single count. The chain carries TRBV7-9 and TRBJ1-5; D is uncertain. The CDR3 totals 12 residues. The germline V and J ends were trimmed by 4 bases and 5 bases, with 6 bases remaining between them. Germline V CDR1 and CDR2: SEHNR, FQNEAQ (reference sequence). CDR3 loop: CASSSRDQPQHF. The CDR3 DNA follows: TGTGCCAGCAGCTCTCGCGATCAGCCCCAGCATTTT.

V and J are TRBV18 and TRBJ2-7; 9 positions agree with TRBD1. Germline trimming cut 5 bases from V and 5 bases from J; bases unmatched to any gene: 7. CDR1 and CDR2 from the germline V gene are KGHSH and LQKENI. This CDR3 region has 14 residues. CDR3 sequence (DNA): TGTGCCAGCTCAACCACCGGGACAGGGCACGAGCAGTACTTC. Residues: CASSTTGTGHEQYF. Based on the CDR3 plus reference TRBV18 and TRBJ2-7, the full variable domain is NAGVMQNPRHLVRRRGQEARLRCSPMKGHSHVYWYRQLPEEGLKFMVYLQKENIIDESGMPKERFSAEFPKEGPSILRIQQVVRGDSAAYFCASSTTGTGHEQYFGPGTRLTVT.

This chain links TRBV7-8 with TRBJ2-7; possible D gene TRBD2, 5 bases. CDR1 and CDR2 (germline): SGHVS, FQNEAQ. V dropped 1 base and J dropped 7 bases, with 14 bases sitting between them. This CDR3 region has 14 residues. The CDR3 bases are TGTGCCAGCAGCTTAGAACGGATCGGAGGAGAGCAGTACTTC. The encoded protein is CASSLERIGGEQYF.

CDR3 in DNA: TGTGCCATCAGTGAGACTGGACAGGGGGAGATTCAGTTCTTC. Its translation is CAISETGQGEIQFF. This chain connects TRBV10-3 to TRBJ2-1; 10 positions match TRBD1. V dropped 2 bases and J dropped 13; count of bases not matched to a gene: 8. Germline CDR1 reads ENHRY; CDR2 reads SYGVKD. The CDR3 runs 14 residues.

The J gene is TRBJ1-2, the V gene TRBV7-2; no clear D gene. This CDR3 has 13 residues. Trimming removed 1 base at V and 4 bases at J, with 7 bases between. Germline V gene lookup returns CDR1 SGHTA and CDR2 FQGNSA. CDR3 region: CASSLGQVYGYTF. CDR3 coding DNA: TGTGCCAGCAGCTTAGGGCAGGTCTATGGCTACACCTTC.

V and J are TRBV6-6 and TRBJ1-5, with D possibly matching TRBD1 (6 bases). This CDR3 spans 16 amino acids. V gave up 5 bases and J gave up 7 bases, with 21 bases separating them. Germline lookup yields CDR1 MNHNY and CDR2 SVGAGI (reference sequence). The CDR3 nucleotides are TGTGCCAGCAGTCGGGAAGGGGGGGCGCGGGGCCAGCCCCAGCATTTT. Protein product: CASSREGGARGQPQHF.

The chain has TRBV15 and TRBJ2-5, with D possibly TRBD2 on 5 matching bases. CDR1 and CDR2 from the germline V gene are LNHNV and YYDKDF (reference sequence). Trimming removed 6 bases from V and 5 bases from J, with 16 bases in between. This CDR3 spans 14 amino acids. The DNA for the CDR3 is TGTGCCACCAGAGCTGCGACGGGGATCGAGACCCAGTACTTC. Amino acids: CATRAATGIETQYF.

The chain is built from TRBV28 and TRBJ2-7, with 9 bases aligning to TRBD2. This CDR3 comprises 17 residues. Germline assignment: CDR1 MDHEN and CDR2 SYDVKM. Trimming cost V 3 bases and J 3 bases; bases outside gene matches: 12. In DNA form, the CDR3 reads TGTGCCAGCAGTTTGATTGTAGCGGGAGACCTCGACTACGAGCAGTACTTC. Translating it yields CASSLIVAGDLDYEQYF.

The gene calls are TRBV27 and TRBJ1-1; 7 bases are a match to TRBD1. The V gene's germline CDR1 is MNHEY and CDR2 SMNVEV (reference sequence). After removal of 6 bases from V and 4 bases from J, the junction contained 11 bases not matched to a gene. The CDR3 contains 15 residues. The CDR3: CASSPTRQGPTEAFF. The CDR3 DNA reads as TGTGCCAGCAGCCCCACCCGACAGGGACCCACTGAAGCTTTCTTT.